This record concerns one T cell receptor (beta chain) sequence. The record originates from a study of blood T cell repertoires in COVID-19. As for the study in general: Acute and convalescent COVID-19 samples came from the United States, Italy and Spain.

The V end lost 8 bases, the J end lost 4 bases, and 11 bases lay between the germline ends. CDR1 and CDR2 (germline): SNHLY, FYNNEI. CDR3 length: 13 residues. Original data processing: Reference gene primer amplification in the assay estimated nucleated cell counts. The data were produced by immunoSEQ multiplex PCR, yet TCRdb's version contains in-frame clones alone and is incomplete. The V and J calls and the clone size are those of that table, but D and trimming were determined from the DNA. In the table there are 200,000 to 300,000 clones, more than 75% of which are singletons. This chain joins TRBV2 and TRBJ1-4; D is undetermined. Sample: peripheral blood. The sequence derives from a young woman who had recovered from COVID-19. CDR3 amino acids: CASAQDYNEKLFF. For the CDR3, the DNA is TGTGCCAGCGCGCAGGACTATAATGAAAAACTGTTTTTT.